This TCR beta chain was captured by sequencing in a study of shared clonotypes between healthy human individuals (dated by TCRdb to the early 2020s). Regarding the research as a whole: The cohort comprised a couple of women and a few men aged 18 to 49 years. For each donor, CD4 naive and CD4 memory were each run on three plates, CD8 naive on two plates, and CD8 memory on one plate. The study deeply sequenced blood TCR repertoires of about 5 healthy adults to estimate repertoire size and the extent of clonotype sharing between individuals. Libraries were prepared and TCR repertoires were sequenced by different laboratories using diverse techniques, in order to increase sequencing depth and limit assay-specific biases. Leukapheresis yielded between about 0.94 and 10 billion PBMCs per donor. The full study reports these points: Estimated clonotype richness was generally larger for naive than for memory subsets. Only blood was sampled, and tissue TCR repertoires likely differ from those in blood. Incomplete sequencing was indicated by rarefaction of sorted-subset datasets, despite the large sequencing depth. Clonotypes shared by all four sorted-subset donors showed higher generation probabilities than non-shared clonotypes. Based on pairwise subsampling, the degree of clonotype sharing among donors was expected to be affected by sequencing depth. Sharing across a few donors was observed for about 4.8% of naive CD4, less than 4% of naive CD8, roughly 2.3% of memory CD4, and roughly 0.4% of memory CD8 clonotypes. Because the study included a small number of donors, the genetic and exposure-history diversity represented was limited.

With respect to this clone: The target of this receptor is not known. One base away there is no much larger clone; base qualities are not given.

Donors were healthy HIV-negative adults with no recently reported acute infections or vaccinations. All donors were Caucasian adults living in Nashville, Tennessee, USA. CD4+ T cells were enriched by magnetic negative selection; naive cells were then positively selected on CD45RA, and the negative fraction formed the memory subset. After blood collection by leukapheresis, PBMCs were isolated using Ficoll-Histopaque density gradient centrifugation and then cryopreserved in the vapor phase of liquid nitrogen. Analytical flow cytometry was used to check the purity and quantity of each magnetically sorted T cell population. Genomic DNA was isolated from each sorted fraction and quantified by UV absorbance on a Nanodrop 2000c. Using the deep immunoSEQ assay, multiplex PCR amplified TCR CDR3 regions from genomic DNA. For each cell subset, the extracted genomic DNA was distributed evenly across all wells of several immunoSEQ 96-well plates, and each plate served as one replicate. For sorted subsets, approximately 210 ng of genomic DNA, equivalent to some 30,000 T cell genomes, went into each replicate PCR. The purified libraries were quantified using a Qubit 3.0 fluorometer, sized with a Bioanalyzer 2100, and then quantified again using the KAPA Library Quantification kit. Each immunoSEQ 96-well plate was sequenced on its own single-read 150-cycle Illumina NextSeq 550 flow cell. Processing in the source paper ran as follows. The immunoSEQ output contained only junctional sequences without quality scores, so filtering could not match that applied to full-length reads. Sequences were annotated with PyIR, a Python wrapper for IgBLAST v1.9, and V/J genes and CDR3 were assigned using IMGT germline references. Any read was removed if the V/J assignment was weak (E-value above 1e-6), the CDR3 was missing, or the read contained stop codons, out-of-frame junctions, or ambiguous translated residues. V3J clonotypes were defined by identical inferred V gene, J gene, and CDR3 amino acid sequence. The percentage overlap between two repertoires was calculated by dividing the number of shared unique clonotypes by the size of the smaller repertoire. Richness of each repertoire was evaluated using RTK rarefaction, the Chao1 estimator, and Recon v2.1 estimates of unobserved clonotypes. Generation probabilities for all TCRbeta clonotypes obtained by the gDNA method from a handful of donors were computed using OLGA. Not all clones reach the TCRdb copy of this immuneACCESS table, which keeps in-frame sequences only. Checked studies attribute under half of the gap to unresolved V genes and leave the rest unexplained. Clone size and V and J calls were adopted from that table, with D and trimming inferred from the DNA. This sample holds some 1,600,000 clones; 95% to 99% were observed only once. In total, the top ten clones hold approximately 0.45% of the sample.

Including the terminal cysteine and phenylalanine, the CDR3 comprises 15 residues. The retained sequence is limited to the CDR3, 45 bases, with the frame set at the first base. The germline V gene encodes CDR1 MNHEY and CDR2 SMNVEV (reference sequence). V is pared back by 7 bases and J by 1 base, with 17 bases lying between the germline termini. The V and J segments used are TRBV27 and TRBJ2-7; the D gene is not confidently resolved. Sequenced sample: naive CD4+ T cells sorted from blood. Interpreted using the paper, the cell subset or site label stands for: CD45RA+ positively selected. The clonotype was recovered from a young man in good health. DNA sequence: TGTGCCAGCACCCCGCAAGGGTACGGGTCCTACGAGCAGTACTTC. Translated, this gives CASTPQGYGSYEQYF.